The T cell receptor beta chain described here comes from a study of cytomegalovirus exposure and HLA in healthy donors. V lost 1 base and J 15 bases, leaving 13 bases between the germline ends. Germline values: CDR1 SEHNR, CDR2 FQNEAQ (reference sequence). CDR3 length: 12 amino acids. The PCR employed 60 Vbeta primers together with 13 Jbeta primers. Generated by immunoSEQ multiplex PCR, the TCRdb table keeps only in-frame clones and is missing some. This sample has approximately 150,000 clones, with over 75% found just once. The table lists this clone with a count of one. This clonotype originated in a male donor in good health and CMV-seronegative. The genes are TRBV7-9 and TRBJ2-1, with D tentatively TRBD2 (5 bases). The specimen sequenced was PBMCs. The CDR3 bases are TGTGCCAGCAGCTTAGACCGGACTGGGTCGTTCTTC. As protein: CASSLDRTGSFF.